This T cell receptor beta chain was captured in a study of T cells after yellow fever vaccination. A 5'RACE template-switching step, the method used to make TCR cDNA, added a universal primer site and UMIs. One entry per CDR3 protein, called by TCRdb with MiXCR from the 5' RACE reads. Of under 200,000 distinct CDR3 sequences listed, approximately 11% were seen once; the top ten hold 35% to 40%. Germline lookup yields CDR1 SEHNR and CDR2 FQNEAQ (reference sequence). The CDR3 runs 16 residues. V was pared by 4 bases and J by 0 bases, with 4 bases of the junction left unmatched. A word on this clonotype: Its antigen is unknown.

Findings of the study overall: Researchers noted that a small share of clonotypes showed up in both CD4 and CD8 compartments.

The gene calls are TRBV7-9 and TRBJ2-3; the match to TRBD2 covers 10 bases. Material: CD8+ T cells sorted from PBMCs, obtained 15 days after the yellow fever booster vaccination. The sequence was collected from a young man who received the YFV17D yellow fever vaccine. The CDR3 coding sequence is TGTGCCAGCAGCTCCGTAGCGGGGGGTAGCACAGATACGCAGTATTTT. Translating gives CASSSVAGGSTDTQYF.